Described below is a single T cell receptor (beta chain) sequence and its context. This sample is drawn from a study of T cell changes during pregnancy in multiple sclerosis. The CDR3 loop spans 13 amino acids. Germline V gene sequence: CDR1 ENHRY, CDR2 SYGVKD. Trimming took off 8 bases at V and 8 bases at J, with 16 bases between the two ends. The protocol was immunoSEQ multiplex PCR, while the TCRdb copy is restricted to in-frame clones and leaves out a portion. The sample contains approximately 100,000 clones, approximately 91% of which appear only once. This specimen consisted of peripheral blood, obtained in the second trimester of pregnancy. The origin of this receptor is a female donor with multiple sclerosis, enrolled in a pregnancy study. The chain joins TRBV10-3 to TRBJ2-1, with D perhaps TRBD2 (7 bases). CDR3 bases: TGTGCCATCCGGGGGGCGATTTCCGATGAGCAGTTCTTC. Amino acids: CAIRGAISDEQFF.